The 27 T cell receptor beta chains presented below share a single source sample, sequenced in a study of cytomegalovirus exposure and HLA in healthy donors (dated by TCRdb to 2016 to 2017). Library preparation used the immunoSEQ multiplex PCR assay. The table comes from immuneACCESS by way of TCRdb, which keeps in-frame sequences with V and J called. Part of the clones is missing from these tables; in studies checked, under half for an unresolved V gene and the rest for unknown reasons. Present in this sample are about 120,000 clones, 80% to 90% of which were seen just once. The top ten constitute around 1.2% of the sample. The sample taken for sequencing was PBMCs. The receptors were gathered from a young woman in good health and CMV-seronegative.

The rearrangement links TRBV9 to TRBJ2-2, with TRBD2 identical over 9 bases. The CDR3 extends over 17 amino acids. The germline V gene encodes CDR1 SGDLS and CDR2 YYNGEE. V shed 3 bases and J 7 bases; nucleotides not matched to a gene: 13. The CDR3 protein is CASSAERLAGRVGELFF. Written as DNA, the CDR3 is TGTGCCAGCAGCGCGGAGAGGCTAGCGGGGAGGGTCGGGGAGCTGTTTTTT.

This clone appeared once. The V gene is TRBV6-6, the J gene TRBJ1-6; D unclear. CDR1 MNHNY and CDR2 SVGAGI come from the germline V gene (reference sequence). There are 16 residues in the CDR3. The V gene lost 5 bases and the J gene lost 9 bases, with 20 bases spanning the gap. CDR3 protein: CASSGDGEMVGSPLHF. DNA for the CDR3: TGTGCCAGCAGTGGAGACGGGGAAATGGTGGGTTCACCCCTCCACTTT.

This chain uses TRBV27 with TRBJ2-5; 12 bases match TRBD2. Germline V gene lookup returns CDR1 MNHEY and CDR2 SMNVEV (reference sequence). This CDR3 is 16 amino acids long. V shed 5 bases, J shed 1 base, and the junction held 5 bases outside the gene matches. In nucleotides, the CDR3 is TGTGCCAGCAGTACACGACTAGCGGGAGCCCAAGAGACCCAGTACTTC. It is translated as CASSTRLAGAQETQYF.

This chain joins TRBV5-1 and TRBJ2-1; D gene ambiguous. With 0 bases removed from V and 3 bases from J, the gap between germline ends came to 4 bases. The CDR3 contains 13 residues. From germline, CDR1 is SGHRS and CDR2 YFSETQ. This CDR3 reads CASSLDSYNEQFF. CDR3 nucleotides: TGCGCCAGCAGCTTGGACAGCTACAATGAGCAGTTCTTC.

The rearrangement joins TRBV11-1 to TRBJ2-7; TRBD2 aligns across 13 bases. Germline trimming cut 5 bases from V and 6 bases from J; bases unmatched to any gene: 7. In germline, CDR1 is SGHAT, CDR2 FQDESV (reference sequence). The CDR3 is 15 amino acids. CDR3 residues: CASSDTSGGAGEQYV. The CDR3 DNA is TGTGCCAGCAGCGATACTAGCGGGGGGGCCGGCGAGCAGTACGTC.

The chain uses TRBV5-1 and TRBJ1-1; a possible D gene is TRBD1 (6 bases). The germline V gene has CDR1 SGHRS and CDR2 YFSETQ. The CDR3 length is 16 residues. The V and J ends lost 0 bases and 0 bases respectively, with 12 bases between them. The CDR3 DNA follows: TGCGCCAGCAGCTTGGGGGTCGACAGGTTGAACACTGAAGCTTTCTTT. Amino acid sequence: CASSLGVDRLNTEAFF.

This chain uses TRBV19 with TRBJ2-4; 7 bases are a match to TRBD2. Germline V gene lookup returns CDR1 LNHDA and CDR2 SQIVND (reference sequence). This CDR3 is 17 amino acids long. V gave up 6 bases and J gave up 9 bases; unmatched junction bases: 20. The CDR3: CASRPATSSGPAAIQYF. In DNA, the CDR3 is TGTGCCAGTAGGCCAGCGACTTCTAGCGGCCCAGCGGCCATTCAGTACTTC.

The chain uses TRBV25-1 and TRBJ1-6, with TRBD1 matching over 8 bases. There are 15 residues in the CDR3. Germline V gene sequence: CDR1 MGHDK, CDR2 SYGVNS. The J segment lost 8 bases and the V segment lost 5 bases, leaving 8 bases of the junction unmatched. CDR3 in amino acids: CASSLGQGSDSPLHF. CDR3 nucleotide sequence: TGTGCCAGCAGTCTAGGACAGGGATCGGATTCACCCCTCCACTTT. Drawing the rest from reference TRBV25-1 and TRBJ1-6, the complete variable domain is EADIYQTPRYLVIGTGKKITLECSQTMGHDKMYWYQQDPGMELHLIHYSYGVNSTEKGDLSSESTVSRIRTEHFPLTLESARPSHTSQYLCASSLGQGSDSPLHFGNGTRLTVT.

This chain connects TRBV14 to TRBJ2-1, with TRBD1 matching over 7 bases. CDR3 size: 17 residues. Germline V gene data show CDR1 as SGHDN and CDR2 as FVKESK. V was pared by 5 bases and J by 0 bases, with 10 bases of the junction left unmatched. The CDR3 region is CASSEGTARSSYNEQFF. As DNA, the CDR3 is TGTGCCAGCAGCGAAGGGACAGCCAGGAGCTCCTACAATGAGCAGTTCTTC.

The rearrangement joins TRBV5-1 to TRBJ1-2; 7 nucleotides line up with TRBD1. The CDR3 loop spans 15 amino acids. Germline V CDR1 and CDR2: SGHRS, YFSETQ. V dropped 10 bases and J dropped 8; count of bases not matched to a gene: 20. CDR3 in amino acids: CAGSIRGTHGVGYTF. The CDR3 DNA reads as TGCGCCGGAAGCATCAGGGGGACGCATGGGGTAGGCTACACCTTC.

The V and J genes are TRBV27 and TRBJ2-1; 10 nucleotides align to TRBD2. The CDR3 loop spans 15 amino acids. The germline CDR1 and CDR2 sequences are MNHEY and SMNVEV (reference sequence). The junction had 8 bases not matched to a gene; V was cut back by 3 bases and J by 9 bases. CDR3 residues: CASSFSGRAEGEQFF. As DNA, the CDR3 is TGTGCCAGCAGTTTCAGCGGGAGGGCCGAGGGTGAGCAGTTCTTC.

CDR3 sequence: CASRLQGASGNTIYF. CDR3 nucleotide sequence: TGTGCCAGCAGACTACAGGGGGCGAGTGGAAACACCATATATTTT. The genes are TRBV6-5 and TRBJ1-3; 9 positions agree with TRBD1. Losses at the gene ends were 6 bases for V and 3 bases for J; bases not matched to a gene: 6. CDR3 length equals 15 residues. Per germline, CDR1 MNHEY and CDR2 SVGAGI.

The V call is TRBV7-9, the J call TRBJ1-2, with D tentatively TRBD1 (5 bases). V shed 5 bases and J shed 3 bases, with 16 bases lying between them. CDR3 length: 15 residues. The germline V gene encodes CDR1 SEHNR and CDR2 FQNEAQ (reference sequence). CDR3 coding DNA: TGTGCCAGCAGCCTGGAGGGGTCATTGGACTATGGCTACACCTTC. The encoded protein is CASSLEGSLDYGYTF.

The chain links TRBV6-5 to TRBJ1-6; D gene uncertain. The V end lost 5 bases, the J end lost 6 bases, and 14 bases lay between the germline ends. The germline V gene has CDR1 MNHEY and CDR2 SVGAGI. The CDR3 consists of 15 residues. The CDR3 DNA is TGTGCCAGCAGTCGACGGACTATCTCTAATTCACCCCTCCACTTT. This translates into CASSRRTISNSPLHF.

This chain's CDR3 is CASSLPLAAIGGEQFF. DNA for the CDR3: TGTGCCAGCAGCTTACCCCTAGCGGCCATAGGGGGTGAGCAGTTCTTC. The chain recombines TRBV7-6 with TRBJ2-1; possibly TRBD2 for D (7 bases). The CDR3 has 16 amino acids. V dropped 2 bases and J dropped 9 bases, with 20 bases sitting between them. Germline lookup yields CDR1 SGHVS and CDR2 FNYEAQ.

The chain links TRBV6-5 to TRBJ2-7, with 7 bases lining up with TRBD1. This CDR3 is 13 amino acids long. In germline, CDR1 is MNHEY, CDR2 SVGAGI. Germline trimming cut 5 bases from V and 2 bases from J; bases unmatched to any gene: 3. Written as DNA, the CDR3 is TGTGCCAGCAGTCCCGGGACAGCCTACGAGCAGTACGTC. Its protein product is CASSPGTAYEQYV.

The chain links TRBV7-2 to TRBJ2-3; weak D call: TRBD1 (5 bases). The CDR3 loop spans 16 amino acids. Germline V gene sequence: CDR1 SGHTA, CDR2 FQGNSA. Between the trimmed V and J ends, which lost 2 bases and 6 bases, there was a span of 18 bases. The CDR3 DNA reads as TGTGCCAGCAGCTTATCTCTAGGTCTAGGGGTCGATACGCAGTATTTT. Translating it yields CASSLSLGLGVDTQYF.

This clone was recorded once. CDR3 residues: CASSDGQGRGQPQHF. CDR3 sequence (DNA): TGTGCCAGCAGTGACGGACAGGGGAGGGGTCAGCCCCAGCATTTT. The J gene is TRBJ1-5, the V gene TRBV25-1; TRBD1 matches at 9 bases. CDR1 and CDR2 from the germline V gene are MGHDK and SYGVNS. The length of the CDR3 is 15 residues. V trimming: 3 bases; J trimming: 6 bases; junction bases outside the gene matches: 6.

The V gene is TRBV6-1, the J gene TRBJ1-5; 8 bases align to TRBD1. The CDR3 has 14 amino acids. The V and J ends lost 5 bases and 6 bases, in that order; junction bases with no gene match: 6. From germline, CDR1 is MNHNS and CDR2 SASEGT. The CDR3 nucleotides read TGTGCCAGCAGTAAGACAGGGGTGGGTCAGCCCCAGCATTTT. Amino acids: CASSKTGVGQPQHF.

The rearrangement joins TRBV7-6 to TRBJ2-1, with 7 bases fitting TRBD1. Germline V gene data show CDR1 as SGHVS and CDR2 as FNYEAQ. Unmatched junction bases numbered 22, after V lost 5 bases and J lost 6 bases. The CDR3 extends over 19 amino acids. The CDR3 here is CASSRDRFASGTKPNEQFF. The CDR3 DNA reads as TGTGCCAGCAGCCGGGACAGATTTGCCTCCGGGACCAAACCCAATGAGCAGTTCTTC.

The chain combines TRBV28 with TRBJ1-1, with TRBD1 as a possible D gene (5 bases). Trimming removed 3 bases from V and 5 bases from J, with 13 bases in between. Germline CDR1 reads MDHEN; CDR2 reads SYDVKM. The CDR3 is made up of 14 amino acids. This chain's CDR3 is CASSLGTRWTEAFF. The DNA of the CDR3 is TGTGCCAGCAGTTTGGGGACTCGGTGGACTGAAGCTTTCTTT.

The V and J genes are TRBV27 and TRBJ2-7; TRBD2 agrees at 13 bases. The germline gives CDR1 MNHEY, CDR2 SMNVEV (reference sequence). The junction had 4 bases not matched to a gene; V was cut back by 6 bases and J by 2 bases. This CDR3 has 15 residues. This CDR3 is CASRPGLAGAYEQYF. The DNA of the CDR3 is TGTGCCAGCAGGCCCGGACTAGCGGGAGCCTACGAGCAGTACTTC.

The DNA for the CDR3 is TGTGCCAGCAGTGGACGGGAGTTGGGGCACAATGAGCAGTTCTTC. It is translated as CASSGRELGHNEQFF. The V call is TRBV27, the J call TRBJ2-1; D might be TRBD2 (6 bases). CDR1 and CDR2 from the germline V gene are MNHEY and SMNVEV (reference sequence). With 5 bases removed from V and 5 bases from J, the gap between germline ends came to 16 bases. CDR3 length: 15 residues.

The chain has TRBV18 and TRBJ1-1, with D unclear. Trimming took off 3 bases at V and 1 base at J, with 12 bases between the two ends. In germline, CDR1 is KGHSH, CDR2 LQKENI. CDR3 length: 15 residues. The CDR3 coding sequence is TGTGCCAGCTCACCCAATACGAACAGGAACACTGAAGCTTTCTTT. As protein: CASSPNTNRNTEAFF.

The gene calls are TRBV7-2 and TRBJ1-2, with D unresolved. This CDR3 comprises 13 residues. The germline V and J ends were trimmed by 5 bases and 6 bases, with 13 bases remaining between them. The germline V gene encodes CDR1 SGHTA and CDR2 FQGNSA. The CDR3 DNA is TGTGCCAGCAGCCCCTACCATAATGATGGCTACACCTTC. It is translated as CASSPYHNDGYTF. The complete variable domain, with remaining parts taken from reference TRBV7-2 and TRBJ1-2, reads GAGVSQSPSNKVTEKGKDVELRCDPISGHTALYWYRQSLGQGLEFLIYFQGNSAPDKSGLPSDRFSAERTGGSVSTLTIQRTQQEDSAVYLCASSPYHNDGYTFGSGTRLTVV.

This clone was recorded only once. This rearrangement joins TRBV19 to TRBJ2-7; D perhaps matches TRBD2 (6 bases). Germline V gives CDR1 LNHDA, CDR2 SQIVND (reference sequence). This CDR3 is built from 12 residues. The V end lost 4 bases, the J end lost 4 bases, and 8 bases lay between the germline ends. CDR3 bases: TGTGCCAGTAGTAGGGGGGATTACGAGCAGTACTTC. Its translation is CASSRGDYEQYF.

The rearrangement links TRBV7-2 to TRBJ2-5, with D unclear. Germline CDR1 is SGHTA and CDR2 is FQGNSA. V was clipped by 5 bases and J by 2 bases, with 6 bases between them. The CDR3 spans 12 residues. The chain's CDR3 is CASSIMQETQYF. The CDR3 bases are TGTGCCAGCAGCATAATGCAAGAGACCCAGTACTTC.